The 7 T cell receptor beta chains below all came from one sample that was sequenced in a study of blood T cell repertoires in COVID-19. Assay: immunoSEQ multiplex PCR; the TCRdb copy retains only in-frame clones and omits some. The sample lists 300,000 to 350,000 clones, around 89% seen once, with roughly 4.3% in the top ten. The sequenced material came from PBMCs or T cells enriched from blood (not recorded which). All receptors derive from a woman between 18 and 29 years old with acute COVID-19.

The chain couples TRBV28 to TRBJ2-7; TRBD1 agrees at 9 bases. V trimming: 6 bases; J trimming: 5 bases; junction bases outside the gene matches: 2. This CDR3 is built from 12 residues. The germline CDR1 and CDR2 sequences are MDHEN and SYDVKM. CDR3: CASRTGGNEQYF. The CDR3 nucleotides read TGTGCCAGCAGAACAGGGGGCAACGAGCAGTACTTC.

The V call is TRBV6-1, the J call TRBJ1-4; D remains ambiguous. Germline CDR1 MNHNS, CDR2 SASEGT. The CDR3 is 17 amino acids. V was cut by 3 bases and J by 7 bases, with 21 bases left in between. The DNA of the CDR3 is TGTGCCAGCAGTGACCCAGCGGTCGGAGGTATGAGTGAAAAACTGTTTTTT. Residues: CASSDPAVGGMSEKLFF.

This clone appeared once. The V gene is TRBV15, the J gene TRBJ2-3; 8 positions match TRBD2. From germline, CDR1 is LNHNV and CDR2 YYDKDF (reference sequence). This CDR3 is built from 15 residues. The J segment lost 6 bases and the V segment lost 1 base, leaving 6 bases of the junction unmatched. CDR3 in amino acids: CATSRGREGSDTQYF. The CDR3 DNA reads as TGTGCCACCAGCAGAGGTCGGGAGGGCTCCGATACGCAGTATTTT. The entire variable domain, with the rest obtained from reference TRBV15 and TRBJ2-3, is as follows: DAMVIQNPRYQVTQFGKPVTLSCSQTLNHNVMYWYQQKSSQAPKLLFHYYDKDFNNEADTPDNFQSRRPNTSFCFLDIRSPGLGDTAMYLCATSRGREGSDTQYFGPGTRLTVL.

This chain links TRBV19 with TRBJ1-1; no definite D call. The V end lost 6 bases, the J end lost 1 base, and 9 bases lay between the germline ends. CDR1 LNHDA and CDR2 SQIVND come from the germline V gene (reference sequence). The CDR3 contains 13 residues. CDR3 amino acids: CASSSQQNTEAFF. Here the CDR3 DNA reads TGTGCCAGTAGCTCACAGCAGAACACTGAAGCTTTCTTT.

The chain carries TRBV28 and TRBJ1-1, with D hard to call. The V and J ends lost 5 bases and 11 bases respectively, with 12 bases between them. The CDR3 covers 11 residues. CDR1 is MDHEN, CDR2 SYDVKM, per germline. The CDR3 reads CASSETQVAFF. CDR3 coding DNA: TGTGCCAGCAGTGAGACCCAGGTGGCTTTCTTT.

V gene TRBV5-4 combines with J gene TRBJ2-3; possibly TRBD1 for D (6 bases). Trimming cost V 5 bases and J 4 bases, with 11 bases left between them. The germline V gene encodes CDR1 SGHNT and CDR2 YYREEE (reference sequence). The CDR3 is made up of 13 amino acids. DNA for the CDR3: TGTGCCAGCAGAAGGGGGAACCCAGATACGCAGTATTTT. It encodes CASRRGNPDTQYF.

This chain uses TRBV28 with TRBJ2-1; TRBD1 matches 9 bases. The CDR3 contains 15 residues. In germline, CDR1 is MDHEN, CDR2 SYDVKM. With 4 bases clipped from V and 10 bases from J, the junction kept 11 bases outside the gene matches. The chain's CDR3 is CASSSGQGDIPEQFF. The DNA for the CDR3 is TGTGCCAGCAGTTCGGGACAGGGCGACATACCGGAGCAGTTCTTC.